Shown below are 21 T cell receptor beta chains from a single sample sequenced in a study of technical replicates of blood from a few donors. Here immunoSEQ multiplex PCR was the method, and the copy in TCRdb shows in-frame clones only, minus some. This table has about 71,000 clones, 88% appearing once. The sequenced sample was PBMCs. The receptors were sampled from a human donor in good health. Some clones in this sample may be carry-over from other donors' samples.

This chain uses TRBV7-8 with TRBJ2-3; maybe TRBD2 (6 bases). The V and J ends lost 5 bases and 2 bases respectively, with 14 bases between them. The CDR3 is made up of 15 amino acids. Germline-derived CDR1 and CDR2 are SGHVS and FQNEAQ. The CDR3 sequence: CASSSSGGHTDTQYF. Here the CDR3 DNA reads TGTGCCAGCAGCAGTAGCGGAGGACACACAGATACGCAGTATTTT.

This sequence joins TRBV27 and TRBJ1-5; D ambiguous. Trimming pared 2 bases from V and 1 base from J, leaving 3 bases between. The CDR3 has 13 amino acids. Germline lookup yields CDR1 MNHEY and CDR2 SMNVEV (reference sequence). CDR3 residues: CASSLESNQPQHF. As DNA, the CDR3 is TGTGCCAGCAGTTTAGAGAGCAATCAGCCCCAGCATTTT.

The chain uses TRBV5-4 and TRBJ2-2, with D perhaps TRBD2 (6 bases). The CDR3 spans 15 residues. Trimming shortened V by 5 bases and J by 3 bases, and 14 bases separated the two germline ends. Germline V gives CDR1 SGHNT, CDR2 YYREEE (reference sequence). The CDR3 bases are TGTGCCAGCAGGGGGGTCGGGGGAGACACCGGGGAGCTGTTTTTT. Protein product: CASRGVGGDTGELFF.

V and J are TRBV7-9 and TRBJ1-2, with 7 bases aligning to TRBD1. The V segment lost 2 bases and the J segment 3 bases; nucleotides outside the gene matches: 6. The CDR3 has 15 residues. CDR1 and CDR2 from the germline V gene are SEHNR and FQNEAQ (reference sequence). The CDR3: CASSLHTTGHYGYTF. The CDR3 nucleotides are TGTGCCAGCAGCTTACACACGACAGGGCACTATGGCTACACCTTC. Full variable domain (rest looked up from reference TRBV7-9 and TRBJ1-2): DTGVSQNPRHKITKRGQNVTFRCDPISEHNRLYWYRQTLGQGPEFLTYFQNEAQLEKSRLLSDRFSAERPKGSFSTLEIQRTEQGDSAMYLCASSLHTTGHYGYTFGSGTRLTVV.

V usage is TRBV7-7 and J usage is TRBJ2-5; 11 nucleotides agree with TRBD2. The CDR3 spans 15 residues. The germline V gene has CDR1 SSHAT and CDR2 FNYEAQ (reference sequence). V was pared by 1 base and J by 4 bases, with 2 bases of the junction left unmatched. The CDR3 region has the DNA TGTGCCAGCAGCTTAGTGGGGACTAGCGGAGAGACCCAGTACTTC. It codes for CASSLVGTSGETQYF.

DNA of the CDR3: TGTGCCACCAGCGCCTACGGGGGGGCGGGTGAGACCCAGTACTTC. Residues: CATSAYGGAGETQYF. The rearrangement uses TRBV15 and TRBJ2-5; 8 bases line up with TRBD2. The germline CDR1 and CDR2 sequences are LNHNV and YYDKDF (reference sequence). The CDR3 is 15 amino acids. With V trimmed by 5 bases and J by 5 bases, 10 bases remained unmatched.

This chain uses TRBV4-3 with TRBJ2-2; the D gene is possibly TRBD2 (7 bases). CDR1 and CDR2 from the germline V gene are LGHNA and YSLEER. Trimming shortened V by 0 bases and J by 6 bases, and 11 bases separated the two germline ends. The CDR3 spans 15 residues. This CDR3 reads CASSQDRGASGELFF. CDR3 DNA: TGCGCCAGCAGCCAAGATCGGGGGGCGTCCGGGGAGCTGTTTTTT.

J is TRBJ2-2 and V is TRBV7-7; TRBD2 agrees at 11 bases. Germline V lookup: CDR1 SSHAT, CDR2 FNYEAQ (reference sequence). V was clipped by 1 base and J by 7 bases; unmatched bases: 8. This CDR3 has 17 amino acids. The CDR3: CASSLDLAGGSDGELFF. For the CDR3, the DNA is TGTGCCAGCAGCTTAGATCTAGCGGGGGGCAGTGACGGGGAGCTGTTTTTT.

The genes are TRBV29-1 and TRBJ1-2; D might be TRBD1 (5 bases). V was clipped by 3 bases and J by 0 bases, with 8 bases between them. The CDR3 length is 13 residues. In germline, CDR1 is SQVTM, CDR2 ANQGSEA. The chain's CDR3 is CSVDRATNYGYTF. DNA for the CDR3: TGCAGCGTTGACAGGGCCACTAACTATGGCTACACCTTC.

V gene TRBV30 combines with J gene TRBJ2-7; 7 nucleotides match TRBD1. The germline V gene encodes CDR1 GTSNPN and CDR2 SVGIG (reference sequence). With 5 bases clipped from V and 1 base from J, the junction kept 14 bases outside the gene matches. The CDR3 sequence is 16 residues long. This chain's CDR3 is CAWERQSGTVSYEQYF. The CDR3 bases are TGTGCCTGGGAACGGCAATCGGGGACAGTATCCTACGAGCAGTACTTC.

The V and J genes are TRBV30 and TRBJ2-3; a possible D gene is TRBD2 (6 bases). This CDR3 is built from 14 residues. The germline V gene encodes CDR1 GTSNPN and CDR2 SVGIG (reference sequence). Trimming removed 3 bases from V and 2 bases from J, with 12 bases in between. The CDR3 sequence: CAWRFSGNTDTQYF. In DNA, the CDR3 is TGTGCCTGGAGGTTTAGCGGAAACACAGATACGCAGTATTTT. Supplemented by reference TRBV30 and TRBJ2-3, the full variable domain reads SQTIHQWPATLVQPVGSPLSLECTVEGTSNPNLYWYRQAAGRGLQLLFYSVGIGQISSEVPQNLSASRPQDRQFILSSKKLLLSDSGFYLCAWRFSGNTDTQYFGPGTRLTVL.

The chain joins TRBV6-5 to TRBJ2-1, with 11 bases identical to TRBD2. J gave up 4 bases and V 6 bases, and 5 bases lay outside the gene matches. The germline gives CDR1 MNHEY, CDR2 SVGAGI. This CDR3 contains 15 residues. CDR3 in DNA: TGTGCCAGCAGAGCCGGGACTAGCGGATACAATGAGCAGTTCTTC. Translated, it gives CASRAGTSGYNEQFF.

V and J are TRBV5-6 and TRBJ2-7, with TRBD1 identical over 8 bases. With 7 bases clipped from V and 1 base from J, the junction kept 7 bases outside the gene matches. The CDR3 runs to 14 residues. Germline V CDR1 and CDR2: SGHDT, YYEEEE. CDR3 nucleotide sequence: TGTGCCAGCCTGCGGCGACAGGGGTCCTACGAGCAGTACTTC. Protein sequence: CASLRRQGSYEQYF.

The V and J genes are TRBV5-4 and TRBJ1-1; D may be TRBD1 (6 bases). V gave up 4 bases and J gave up 4 bases, with 17 bases separating them. Germline V gene sequence: CDR1 SGHNT, CDR2 YYREEE (reference sequence). The CDR3 is made up of 15 amino acids. The chain's CDR3 is CASSLPGGWGTEAFF. In nucleotides, the CDR3 is TGTGCCAGCAGCCTGCCTGGGGGCTGGGGCACTGAAGCTTTCTTT.

The V call is TRBV5-6, the J call TRBJ2-7, with a possible D match to TRBD1 (5 bases). Germline assignment: CDR1 SGHDT and CDR2 YYEEEE. Trimming stripped 5 bases from V and 2 bases from J, with 11 bases between. The CDR3 length is 13 residues. Here the CDR3 reads CASSSDTTYEQYF. The CDR3 region has the DNA TGTGCCAGCAGTTCGGACACCACCTACGAGCAGTACTTC.

The chain recombines TRBV29-1 with TRBJ1-1; D perhaps matches TRBD1 (6 bases). Looked up from germline, CDR1 is SQVTM and CDR2 is ANQGSEA. This CDR3 spans 13 amino acids. V lost 4 bases and J 0 bases, leaving 9 bases between the germline ends. In nucleotides, the CDR3 is TGCAGCGTTGCGGACAGCGTGAACACTGAAGCTTTCTTT. It translates to CSVADSVNTEAFF.

This chain joins TRBV11-2 and TRBJ1-2; D is unclear. Germline loops: CDR1 SGHAT, CDR2 FQNNGV. V dropped 0 bases and J dropped 7 bases, with 9 bases sitting between them. The CDR3 sequence is 13 residues long. DNA for the CDR3: TGTGCCAGCAGCTTAGACGGGAGAAGTGGCTACACCTTC. This encodes CASSLDGRSGYTF.

V and J are TRBV5-8 and TRBJ2-2, with D maybe TRBD1 (6 bases). The CDR3 length is 15 residues. Per the germline V gene, CDR1 is SGHTS and CDR2 is YDEGEE. V lost 3 bases and J lost 0, with 9 bases in between. CDR3 bases: TGTGCCAGCAGCTCTAGGACAGCGAACACCGGGGAGCTGTTTTTT. Translation: CASSSRTANTGELFF.

This rearrangement joins TRBV19 to TRBJ2-4, with a weak D call TRBD1 (6 bases). The CDR3 has 13 amino acids. Trimming took off 7 bases at V and 5 bases at J, with 12 bases between the two ends. Germline CDR1 reads LNHDA; CDR2 reads SQIVND (reference sequence). CDR3 protein: CASTRNRENIQYF. In DNA, the CDR3 is TGTGCCAGTACCCGGAACAGGGAAAACATTCAGTACTTC.

V and J are TRBV9 and TRBJ1-6, with 10 bases that match TRBD1. From germline, CDR1 is SGDLS and CDR2 YYNGEE. This CDR3 is built from 16 residues. V trimming: 4 bases; J trimming: 9 bases; junction bases outside the gene matches: 10. The CDR3 DNA sequence: TGTGCCAGCAGCCCAACGGGACAGGGGTTTTTTTCACCCCTCCACTTT. This encodes CASSPTGQGFFSPLHF. Combining the CDR3 with reference TRBV9 and TRBJ1-6 gives the whole variable domain DSGVTQTPKHLITATGQRVTLRCSPRSGDLSVYWYQQSLDQGLQFLIQYYNGEERAKGNILERFSAQQFPDLHSELNLSSLELGDSALYFCASSPTGQGFFSPLHFGNGTRLTVT.

This clone was found once. V gene TRBV5-6 combines with J gene TRBJ1-1, with TRBD1 as a possible D gene (6 bases). This CDR3 is built from 14 residues. The germline gives CDR1 SGHDT, CDR2 YYEEEE. V was pared by 4 bases and J by 4 bases, with 14 bases between. CDR3 nucleotide sequence: TGTGCCAGCAGCCCCGGCAGGGGCTTCACTGAAGCTTTCTTT. Translating gives CASSPGRGFTEAFF.